This T cell receptor beta chain was sequenced for a study of cytomegalovirus exposure and HLA in healthy donors (dated by TCRdb to the late 2010s). Context from the whole study: According to an earlier analysis of 587 of the donors, about 190 million T cells yielded roughly 100 million unique TCR beta sequences and about 300 Gb of sequence data. Typing coverage varied by locus: roughly 620-640 donors for A, B, C, DRB1 and DQB1; under 550 for DQA1; more than 600 for DPA1; some 470 for DPB1. The aim of the study was to test whether cataloging public T cell receptors could identify signatures of past pathogen exposure. In the later analysis, no new phenotypic data were used to find candidate immune exposures; instead, reliance was placed on TCR beta sequences and their occurrence across donors. Approximately 300 gigabases of sequencing data and around 85 million unique TCR sequences made up an early release that covered approximately 620 HLA-typed donors. Every repertoire in the discovery cohort had been generated on one and the same sequencing platform. In a later genetic analysis, genome-wide SNP genotypes for about three fifths of the 666 donors were used, and that subset was treated as a discovery cohort. Using immunosequencing, the study profiled T cell repertoires from fewer than 850 subjects and related those repertoires to cytomegalovirus serostatus. On average, around 230,000 unique TCR beta nucleotide sequences were sequenced per donor among 350 to 400 genotyped donors of the cohort, with 15% to 20% of those sequences being non-productive. HLA typing included class I and class II loci at four-digit resolution. In an earlier analysis of 587 of the donors, high-throughput TCR beta sequencing was used to judge whether each TCR beta V gene segment behaved as functional or pseudogenic. In addition to the first cohort of roughly 700 subjects, a separate validation cohort of 120 different subjects was used. Of the roughly 410 genotyped donors, 80% to 90% were placed in the genetic ancestry cluster associated with self-reported Caucasian donors. Donor age, sex, ethnicity and CMV serostatus were compiled alongside the repertoire data. In a later analysis, previously published TCR beta repertoires from fewer than 750 donors were re-analyzed and high-resolution HLA genotyping was added so that TCR occurrence patterns could be studied. To predict cytomegalovirus infection status, the study combined high-throughput TCR immunosequencing, statistical association of individual TCRs with disease status, and machine learning. About 5 DR-DQ haplotypes were handled as single units for association and clustering, since linkage in the cohort was strong. Broad study findings and their caveats: According to a later analysis, parvovirus B19, influenza, CMV and Epstein-Barr virus appeared linked to several top co-occurrence clusters. A cluster of highly shared sequence variants was judged likely to be a technical artifact of the sequencing pipeline. When HLA alleles, especially DR and DQ, strongly co-occurred, TCR associations were difficult to assign to individual alleles. For the cohort, immune exposure information was limited to CMV serostatus. In both the original and validation cohorts, the classifier was reported to diagnose cytomegalovirus status with high specificity and sensitivity. In this cohort, only TCR beta chains were sequenced, and detectable features were limited by the absence of alpha or paired-chain data. Because HLA typing was unavailable for some donors at each locus, only the typed subset was used in association tests. A further reported finding was that TCR beta sequences accurately predicted the HLA-A and HLA-B alleles for most subjects in the first cohort. In the study, around 160 TCR beta chains were listed as associated with cytomegalovirus. In a later analysis, most CMV-associated TCR beta chains were found to appear HLA-restricted, with HLA associations seemingly driven largely by CMV exposure. While some public TCRs were present in many individuals, most TCR sequences turned up only very rarely across donors. In an earlier analysis of over 550 of the donors, most TCR beta V segments were observed in productive rearrangements about 87% or about 30% of the time, broadly matching IMGT annotations. The authors suggested that the approach could potentially be generalized to other disease states and immunological phenotypes. In vitro tests confirmed that a few of the cytomegalovirus-associated TCR beta chains recognize cytomegalovirus antigens. In a later genetic analysis, fewer N-insertions in productive TCRs were reported among donors in an Asian-associated ancestry cluster than the roughly 700-donor mean. Correlated functional status among segregating V segments might be attributable to linkage disequilibrium, but an unknown experimental factor could not be ruled out. Roughly uniform sequencing depth across donors was assumed in presence/absence analyses, although this assumption may not hold. Approximately 18 rarely observed V segments, including chromosome 9 orphons, were excluded from the earlier analysis of approximately 600 of the donors because counts were too low. Some IMGT-functional V segments, including TRBV6-2 and TRBV6-3, could not be told apart with the 87-base-pair reads, so those segments were excluded. According to a later analysis, TCR association rates differed among HLA loci, with DRB1 alleles showing the most associated TCRs and HLA-C alleles showing the fewest. A later analysis associated around 16,000 TCR beta sequences with specific HLA alleles at a false discovery rate of 0.05. Compared with equally common non-associated chains, HLA-associated TCR beta chains in a later analysis were more clonally expanded and had lower generation probabilities. In a later genetic analysis, a missense DCLRE1C variant was associated with V-gene and J-gene trimming of TCR beta chains, and the association was replicated in an independent cohort.

About this clone itself: Its cognate antigen has yet to be identified. Qualities for individual bases were not recorded, and no much larger clone is one base off.

The germline V gene yields SGHTA for CDR1 and FQGNSA for CDR2. V is cut by 3 bases and J by 5 bases, and the space between the germline ends is 10 bases. Inclusive of the bounding cysteine and phenylalanine, the CDR3 is 14 residues long. The retained sequence is limited to the CDR3, 42 bases, with the frame set at the first base. The library was built by means of the immunoSEQ multiplex PCR assay. For the multiplex PCR, a mixture combining 60 forward primers for TCR Vbeta segments and 13 reverse primers for TCR Jbeta segments was used. The CDR3 region of rearranged TCR beta genes was amplified from genomic DNA with a multiplex PCR assay. The Illumina HiSeq System was used to sequence the amplified TCR beta libraries as 87-base-pair reads. Under the source paper's analysis protocol: Across the roughly 600 repertoires, a later analysis counted some 80 million unique TCR beta chains, some 11 million of which were shared by at least two donors. To remove PCR and sequencing errors, raw reads were error-corrected and collapsed into unique sequences using a nearest-neighbor algorithm that merged closely related sequences. CDR3 sequences were aligned to IMGT reference sequences to assign V, D and J gene segments. For a sequence to be retained, at least a six-nucleotide match to both a V gene segment and a J gene segment was required. A rearrangement counted as productive if the CDR3 had no stop codons and remained in frame with V and J, and every other rearrangement counted as non-productive. Following IMGT convention, CDR3 was defined as the stretch from the second conserved V-encoded cysteine to the conserved J-encoded phenylalanine. The earlier analysis of 450 to 750 of the donors excluded any sequence lacking an unambiguous match to a single V gene segment. In an earlier analysis of about 590 of the donors, a V segment was called functional when productive rearrangements were above 56.7%, and segregating when the standard deviation between donors exceeded 5%. To diagnose cytomegalovirus status from the catalog of TCR beta chain sequences, a statistical classification framework was built. In a later analysis, TCR nucleotide sequences were compared against IMGT/GENE-DB human TR gene sequences so that V and J genes could be assigned. In a later analysis, CDR3 sequences and most-parsimonious VDJ recombination scenarios were assigned using the TCRdist pipeline. A later analysis defined each TCR beta chain by its CDR3 amino acid sequence plus V-gene family, and excluded reads lacking a unique V-gene family. As a way to deal with suspected cross-contamination and a sequencing artifact, a later analysis dropped roughly 600 nucleotide sequences that were highly shared and had low generation probability. A later analysis calculated a clonal expansion index for each public chain from normalized within-repertoire ranks of inferred template counts. In a later analysis, generation probabilities were computed using a VDJ recombination model fitted to out-of-frame rearrangements, and the results were checked against IGoR. A later analysis scored TCR-TCR, TCR-HLA and TCR-CMV co-occurrence with hypergeometric tests, applying a repertoire-size bias correction to TCR pairs. In a later analysis, false discovery rates were estimated by permuting HLA or CMV assignments 20 times. In a later analysis, co-occurring TCRs were grouped using DBSCAN, with TCRdist sequence similarity added in when clustering inside HLA-allele-positive subsets. For co-occurrence clustering, repertoires with fewer than 30,000 or more than 120,000 public chains were excluded, along with a handful of repertoires with anomalous nucleotide sharing. The table comes from immuneACCESS by way of TCRdb, which keeps in-frame sequences with V and J called. Part of the clones is missing from these tables; in studies checked, under half for an unresolved V gene and the rest for unknown reasons. That table supplies the V and J calls and clone size; D and trimming were determined from the DNA. For this sample there are roughly 100,000 clones; around 75% appear just once. Together, the top ten hold roughly 1.3% of the sample.

The cohort comprised fewer than 750 healthy bone marrow donors. All cohort members were sampled while nominally healthy, although unrecorded immune exposures were likely present. The donor tested CMV seronegative, placing the donor among the 300 to 400 seronegative members of the cohort. Each donor provided a peripheral blood sample, and peripheral blood mononuclear cells were used for TCR beta sequencing. Genomic DNA was extracted from the blood cell samples with the Qiagen DNeasy Blood Extraction Kit. The specimen was PBMCs. The chain employs TRBV7-2 and TRBJ2-2; a weak D assignment points to TRBD1 (6 bases agree). The clonotype comes from a man aged 40-50 years in good health and CMV-seronegative. The nucleotide sequence is given as TGTGCCAGCAGCTTGACAGGATCGACCGGGGAGCTGTTTTTT. Its product reads: CASSLTGSTGELFF.